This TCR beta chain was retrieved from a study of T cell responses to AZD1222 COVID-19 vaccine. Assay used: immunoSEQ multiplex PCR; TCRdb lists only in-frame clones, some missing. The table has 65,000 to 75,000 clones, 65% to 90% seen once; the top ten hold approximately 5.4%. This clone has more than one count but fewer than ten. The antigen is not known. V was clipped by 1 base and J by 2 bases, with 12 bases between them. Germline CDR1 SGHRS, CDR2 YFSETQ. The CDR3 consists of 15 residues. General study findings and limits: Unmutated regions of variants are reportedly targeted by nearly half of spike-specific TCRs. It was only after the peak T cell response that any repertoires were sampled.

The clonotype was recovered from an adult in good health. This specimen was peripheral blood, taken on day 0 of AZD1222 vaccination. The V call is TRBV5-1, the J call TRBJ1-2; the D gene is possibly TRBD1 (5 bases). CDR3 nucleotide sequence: TGCGCCAGCAGCTTGCCCCGGGAGGGGAACTATGGCTACACCTTC. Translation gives CASSLPREGNYGYTF.